This is a list of T cell receptor beta chains from one sample in a study of blood T cells in healthy people across ages. One entry per CDR3 protein, called by TCRdb with MiXCR from the 5' RACE reads. Here the sample spans hundreds of thousands of distinct CDR3 sequences, around 20% being singletons. Material: blood. The receptors come from a man aged 65 to 79 in good health. Each CDR3 is given with its conserved first and last residue. Fields, in order: J gene, clone size, D gene, V gene, CDR3 protein, CDR3 DNA. D genes are given only for firm matches. Rows give clone size only sometimes, using once, few, many, or a class for an expanded clone.

>TRBJ1-2|.|.|TRBV20-1
CSAREGLANYGYTF
TGCAGTGCTAGAGAGGGTCTCGCGAACTATGGCTACACCTTC
>TRBJ1-1|.|.|TRBV19
CASSIGGVGTEAFF
TGTGCCAGTAGTATCGGCGGGGTCGGCACTGAAGCTTTCTTT
>TRBJ1-1|.|.|TRBV14
CASSQARYGEAFF
TGTGCCAGCAGCCAAGCGAGGTACGGTGAAGCTTTCTTT
>TRBJ2-7|few|TRBD1|TRBV20-1
CSAAGTGGAYEQYF
TGCAGTGCTGCCGGGACAGGGGGCGCCTACGAGCAGTACTTC
>TRBJ2-5|few|.|TRBV3-1
CASSQRGRQETQYF
TGTGCCAGCAGCCAGAGGGGGAGACAAGAGACCCAGTACTTC
>TRBJ1-2|.|.|TRBV2
CASAQAGETYGYTF
TGTGCCAGCGCCCAGGCAGGGGAGACCTATGGCTACACCTTC
>TRBJ1-4|.|TRBD1|TRBV2
CASSGDRNEKLFF
TGTGCCAGCTCAGGGGACAGGAATGAGAAACTGTTTTTT
>TRBJ1-1|.|.|TRBV6-5
CASSRVTVGTEAFF
TGTGCCAGCAGCCGAGTGACGGTGGGGACTGAAGCTTTCTTT
>TRBJ2-5|.|.|TRBV20-1
CSARESGFRETQYF
TGCAGTGCTAGAGAATCAGGGTTTCGTGAGACCCAGTACTTC
>TRBJ2-5|.|.|TRBV2
CASTQASEPRYF
TGTGCCAGCACTCAGGCTAGCGAGCCCCGGTACTTC
>TRBJ2-1|.|TRBD1|TRBV5-5
CASSLFGTGGMGEQFF
TGTGCCAGCAGCCTGTTTGGGACAGGGGGCATGGGTGAGCAGTTCTTC
>TRBJ1-4|.|.|TRBV5-1
CASSLNARGSGEKLFF
TGCGCCAGCAGCTTGAACGCTCGGGGGAGTGGTGAAAAACTGTTTTTT
>TRBJ2-5|.|.|TRBV5-1
CASSLVGIQEAQYF
TGCGCCAGCAGCTTGGTTGGTATACAAGAGGCCCAGTACTTC
>TRBJ2-4|.|.|TRBV12-3/TRBV12-4
CASSRGGKNIQYF
TGTGCCAGCAGTCGAGGGGGCAAAAACATTCAGTACTTC
>TRBJ2-7|.|.|TRBV12-5
CASGSHYEQYF
TGTGCTAGTGGTTCACACTACGAGCAGTACTTC
>TRBJ2-4|.|.|TRBV7-2
CASSLGGRTGVLKNIQYF
TGTGCCAGCAGCTTAGGCGGGCGGACGGGGGTCCTCAAAAACATTCAGTACTTC
>TRBJ2-7|.|.|TRBV3-1
CASSNNVGEQYF
TGTGCCAGCAGCAACAACGTAGGAGAGCAGTACTTC
>TRBJ2-5|few|TRBD1|TRBV5-1
CASSTGTTGQETQYF
TGCGCCAGCAGCACGGGGACGACAGGGCAAGAGACCCAGTACTTC
>TRBJ2-7|few|.|TRBV6-5
CASSYSWSYEQYF
TGTGCCAGCAGTTACTCATGGAGCTACGAGCAGTACTTC
>TRBJ2-1|few|TRBD2|TRBV5-1
CASSLSAGTRGYNEQFF
TGCGCCAGCAGCTTGTCTGCCGGGACTAGGGGCTACAATGAGCAGTTCTTC
>TRBJ2-1|once|.|TRBV2
CVSIGGSLYNEQFF
TGTGTCAGCATTGGGGGATCTTTATACAATGAGCAGTTCTTC
>TRBJ2-7|many|.|TRBV9
CASSVESLGEQYF
TGTGCCAGCAGCGTAGAGTCGTTGGGCGAGCAGTACTTC
>TRBJ1-4|.|TRBD1|TRBV29-1
CSVQMDRVQEKLFF
TGCAGCGTTCAAATGGACAGGGTACAAGAAAAACTGTTTTTT
>TRBJ2-5|.|.|TRBV4-1
CASSQATAGPQETQYF
TGCGCCAGCAGCCAAGCTACGGCAGGCCCGCAAGAGACCCAGTACTTC